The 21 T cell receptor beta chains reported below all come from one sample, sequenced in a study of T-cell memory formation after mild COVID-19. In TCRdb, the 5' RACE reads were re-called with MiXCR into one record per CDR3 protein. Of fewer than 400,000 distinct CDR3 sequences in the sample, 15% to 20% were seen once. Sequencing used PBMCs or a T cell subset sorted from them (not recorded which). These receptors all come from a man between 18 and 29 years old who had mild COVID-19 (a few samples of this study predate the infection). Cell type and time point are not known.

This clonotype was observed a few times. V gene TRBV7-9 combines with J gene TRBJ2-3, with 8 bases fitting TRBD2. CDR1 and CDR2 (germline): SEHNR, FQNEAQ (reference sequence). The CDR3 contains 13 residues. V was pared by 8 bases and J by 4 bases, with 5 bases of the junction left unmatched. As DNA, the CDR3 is TGTGCCAGCGCGGGACTAGTCTCAGATACGCAGTATTTT. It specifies CASAGLVSDTQYF.

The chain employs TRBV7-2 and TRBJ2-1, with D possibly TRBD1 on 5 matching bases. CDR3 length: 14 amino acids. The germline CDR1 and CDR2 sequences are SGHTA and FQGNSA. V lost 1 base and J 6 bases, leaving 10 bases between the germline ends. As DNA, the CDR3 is TGTGCCAGCAGCTTAGGGGGCCAGAGCAATGAGCAGTTCTTC. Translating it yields CASSLGGQSNEQFF.

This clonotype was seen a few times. CDR3 bases: TGTGCCACCAGCAGAGCAGTCGGTTTCGTTGAACTGTTTTTT. Amino acid sequence: CATSRAVGFVELFF. The rearrangement joins TRBV15 to TRBJ1-4, with D uncertain. Deletions cut 1 base from V and 12 bases from J, with 15 bases between. The CDR3 covers 14 residues. Per germline, CDR1 LNHNV and CDR2 YYDKDF (reference sequence). The full variable domain, completed using reference TRBV15 and TRBJ1-4, is DAMVIQNPRYQVTQFGKPVTLSCSQTLNHNVMYWYQQKSSQAPKLLFHYYDKDFNNEADTPDNFQSRRPNTSFCFLDIRSPGLGDTAMYLCATSRAVGFVELFFGSGTQLSVL.

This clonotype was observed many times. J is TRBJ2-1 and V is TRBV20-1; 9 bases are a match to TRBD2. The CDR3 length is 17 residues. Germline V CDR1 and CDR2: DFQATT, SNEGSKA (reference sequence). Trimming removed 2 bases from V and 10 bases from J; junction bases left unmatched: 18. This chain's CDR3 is CSARTGAPSGDGTEQFF. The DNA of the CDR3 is TGCAGTGCTAGAACTGGGGCACCTAGCGGGGATGGAACGGAGCAGTTCTTC.

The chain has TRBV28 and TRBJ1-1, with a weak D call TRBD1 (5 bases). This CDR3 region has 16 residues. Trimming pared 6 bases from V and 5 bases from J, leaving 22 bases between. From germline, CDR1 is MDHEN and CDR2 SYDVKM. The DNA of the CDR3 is TGTGCCAGCAGCACACCGGGACTTCCCGGGAGTACTGAAGCTTTCTTT. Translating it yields CASSTPGLPGSTEAFF.

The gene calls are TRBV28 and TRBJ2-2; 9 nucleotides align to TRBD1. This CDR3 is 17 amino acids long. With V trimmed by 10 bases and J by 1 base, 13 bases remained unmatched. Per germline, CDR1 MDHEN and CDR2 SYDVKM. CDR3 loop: CATNLRPGQGNTGELFF. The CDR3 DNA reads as TGTGCCACCAACTTAAGGCCGGGACAGGGGAACACCGGGGAGCTGTTTTTT.

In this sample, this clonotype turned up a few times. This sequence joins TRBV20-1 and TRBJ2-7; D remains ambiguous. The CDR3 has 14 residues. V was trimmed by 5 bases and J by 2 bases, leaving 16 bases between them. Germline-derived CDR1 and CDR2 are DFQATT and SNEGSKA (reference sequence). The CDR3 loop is CSALDSVRPYEQYF. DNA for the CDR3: TGCAGTGCTCTCGACTCCGTTCGGCCCTACGAGCAGTACTTC.

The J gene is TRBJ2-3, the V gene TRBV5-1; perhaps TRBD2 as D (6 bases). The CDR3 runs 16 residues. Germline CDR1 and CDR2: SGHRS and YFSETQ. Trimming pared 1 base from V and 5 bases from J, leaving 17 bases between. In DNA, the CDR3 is TGCGCCAGCAGCTTGTATTATCCCGGAGGGGAAGATACGCAGTATTTT. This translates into CASSLYYPGGEDTQYF.

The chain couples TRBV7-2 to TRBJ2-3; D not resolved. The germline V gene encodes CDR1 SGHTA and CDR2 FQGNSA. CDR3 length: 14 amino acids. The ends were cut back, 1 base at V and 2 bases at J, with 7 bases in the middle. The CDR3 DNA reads TGTGCCAGCAGCTTAGGACGGAACACAGATACGCAGTATTTT. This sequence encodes CASSLGRNTDTQYF.

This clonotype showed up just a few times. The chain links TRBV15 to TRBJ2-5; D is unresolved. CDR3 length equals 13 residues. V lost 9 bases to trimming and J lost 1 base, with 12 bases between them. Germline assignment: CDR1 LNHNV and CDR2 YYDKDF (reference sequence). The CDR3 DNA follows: TGTGCCACTCAGCCCGGATCCCAAGAGACCCAGTACTTC. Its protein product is CATQPGSQETQYF.

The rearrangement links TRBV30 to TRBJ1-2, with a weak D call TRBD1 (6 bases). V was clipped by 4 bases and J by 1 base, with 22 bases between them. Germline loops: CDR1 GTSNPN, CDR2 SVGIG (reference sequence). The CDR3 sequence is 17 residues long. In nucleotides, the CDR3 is TGTGCCTGGACGGGCCTAACAGGGCCAACCCTTAACTATGGCTACACCTTC. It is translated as CAWTGLTGPTLNYGYTF.

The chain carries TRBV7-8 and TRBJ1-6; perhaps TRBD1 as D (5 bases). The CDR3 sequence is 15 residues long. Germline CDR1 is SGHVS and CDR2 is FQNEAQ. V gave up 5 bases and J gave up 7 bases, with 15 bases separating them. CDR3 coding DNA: TGTGCCAGCAGCCGGCCCGGGACCCGGAATTCACCCCTCCACTTT. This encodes CASSRPGTRNSPLHF.

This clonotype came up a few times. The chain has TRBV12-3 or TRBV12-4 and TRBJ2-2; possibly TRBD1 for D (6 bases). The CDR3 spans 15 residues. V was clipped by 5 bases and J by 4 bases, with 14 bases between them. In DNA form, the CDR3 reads TGTGCCAGCAGTGTCACAGGGTTTGGCACCGGGGAGCTGTTTTTT. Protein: CASSVTGFGTGELFF.

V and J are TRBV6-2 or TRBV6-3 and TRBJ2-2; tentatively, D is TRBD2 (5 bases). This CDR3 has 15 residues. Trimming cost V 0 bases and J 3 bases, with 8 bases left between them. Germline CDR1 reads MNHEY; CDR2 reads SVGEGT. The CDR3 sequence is CASSYSEEYTGELFF. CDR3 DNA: TGTGCCAGCAGTTACTCGGAGGAGTACACCGGGGAGCTGTTTTTT.

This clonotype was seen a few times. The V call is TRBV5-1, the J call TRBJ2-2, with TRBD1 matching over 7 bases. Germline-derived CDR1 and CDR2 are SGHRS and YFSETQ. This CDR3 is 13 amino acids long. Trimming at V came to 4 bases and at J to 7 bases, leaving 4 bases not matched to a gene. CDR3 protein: CASSQQGNGELFF. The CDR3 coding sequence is TGCGCCAGCAGCCAACAGGGGAACGGGGAGCTGTTTTTT.

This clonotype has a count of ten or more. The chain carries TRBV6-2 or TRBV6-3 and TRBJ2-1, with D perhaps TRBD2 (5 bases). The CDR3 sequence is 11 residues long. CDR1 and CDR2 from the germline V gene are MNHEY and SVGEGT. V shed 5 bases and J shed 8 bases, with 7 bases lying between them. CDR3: CASSRGYEQFF. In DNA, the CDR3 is TGTGCCAGCAGTCGCGGGTATGAGCAGTTCTTC.

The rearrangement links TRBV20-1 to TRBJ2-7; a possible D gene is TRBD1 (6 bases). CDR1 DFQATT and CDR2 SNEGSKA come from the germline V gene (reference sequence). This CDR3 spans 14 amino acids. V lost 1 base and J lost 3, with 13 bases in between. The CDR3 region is CSARGTDTVYEQYV. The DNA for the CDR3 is TGCAGTGCTAGAGGGACAGACACCGTCTACGAGCAGTACGTC.

The CDR3 loop is CASSITNGFRDGYTF. Written as DNA, the CDR3 is TGTGCCAGCAGTATAACCAACGGGTTTCGGGATGGCTACACCTTC. The chain employs TRBV7-2 and TRBJ1-2; no firm D call. Germline V gene data show CDR1 as SGHTA and CDR2 as FQGNSA. The CDR3 covers 15 residues. Trimming shortened V by 6 bases and J by 6 bases, and 20 bases separated the two germline ends.

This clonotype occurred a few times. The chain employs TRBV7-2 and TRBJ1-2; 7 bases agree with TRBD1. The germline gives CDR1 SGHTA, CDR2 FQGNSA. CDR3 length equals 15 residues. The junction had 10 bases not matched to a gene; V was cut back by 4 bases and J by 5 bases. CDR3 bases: TGTGCCAGCAGCTCCTTCCAGGGGGATCTTTATGGCTACACCTTC. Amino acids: CASSSFQGDLYGYTF.

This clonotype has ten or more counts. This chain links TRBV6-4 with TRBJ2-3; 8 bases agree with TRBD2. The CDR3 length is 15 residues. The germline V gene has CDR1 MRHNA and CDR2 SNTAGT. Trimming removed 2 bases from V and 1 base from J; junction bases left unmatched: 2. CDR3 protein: CASSDEAGGTDTQYF. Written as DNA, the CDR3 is TGTGCCAGCAGTGACGAAGCGGGGGGCACAGATACGCAGTATTTT.

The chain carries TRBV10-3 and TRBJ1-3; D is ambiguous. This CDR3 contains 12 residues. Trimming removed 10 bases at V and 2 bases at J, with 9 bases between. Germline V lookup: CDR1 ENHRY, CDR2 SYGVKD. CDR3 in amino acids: CATHGAGNTIYF. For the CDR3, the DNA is TGTGCCACGCACGGTGCTGGAAACACCATATATTTT.